This TCR beta chain was retrieved from a study of beta chain features in type 1 diabetes. Notes on the study in general: Compared with healthy donors, patients appeared to share more similar naive, central memory and regulatory TCRB repertoires. Researchers report that Type 1 diabetes patients had moderately but significantly shorter TCRB CDR3s across all four CD4+ subsets. For type 1 diabetes patients, VDJ junctions showed fewer insertions and more deletions. Whatever favoring of shorter templates PCR might show would apply equally to patients and controls.

A CD45RO/CCR7/CD25/CD127/CD95/CD27 panel sorted naive, central memory, regulatory and stem cell-like memory CD4+ cells. Of the isolated RNA, all was reverse transcribed, and so the sequenced material was expressed TCRB transcripts. Method: immunoSEQ multiplex PCR; TCRdb's copy keeps in-frame clones and lacks some. The sample shows fewer than 450,000 clones, 13% of them seen only once. This clone was counted between two and nine times. Its antigen is still unknown. This clonotype was obtained from a woman younger than 35 with type 1 diabetes. The sample was naive CD4+ T cells from blood.

CDR3 DNA: TGTGCCAGCAGCTTGGGTCAGTCTAGCACAGATACGCAGTATTTT. This encodes CASSLGQSSTDTQYF. The genes are TRBV5-8 and TRBJ2-3; D gene uncertain. Per germline, CDR1 SGHTS and CDR2 YDEGEE. The CDR3 consists of 15 residues. Trimming took 0 bases from V and 0 from J, leaving 8 bases between them.